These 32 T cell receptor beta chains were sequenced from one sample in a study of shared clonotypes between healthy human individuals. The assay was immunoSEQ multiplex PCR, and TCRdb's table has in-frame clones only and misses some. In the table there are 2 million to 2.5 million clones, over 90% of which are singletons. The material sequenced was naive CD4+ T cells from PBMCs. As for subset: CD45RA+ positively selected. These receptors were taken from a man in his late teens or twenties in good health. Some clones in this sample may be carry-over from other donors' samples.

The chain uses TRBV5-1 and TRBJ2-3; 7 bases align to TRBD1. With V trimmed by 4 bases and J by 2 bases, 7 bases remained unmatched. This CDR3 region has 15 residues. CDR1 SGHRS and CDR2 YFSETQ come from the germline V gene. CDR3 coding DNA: TGCGCCAGCAGCCCTGACAGGGTATCCACAGATACGCAGTATTTT. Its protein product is CASSPDRVSTDTQYF.

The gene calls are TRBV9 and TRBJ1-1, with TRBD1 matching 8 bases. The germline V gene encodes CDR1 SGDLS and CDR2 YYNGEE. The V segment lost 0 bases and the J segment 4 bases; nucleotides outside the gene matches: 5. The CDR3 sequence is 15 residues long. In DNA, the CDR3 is TGTGCCAGCAGCGTAGATCCGACAGGGGCCACTGAAGCTTTCTTT. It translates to CASSVDPTGATEAFF.

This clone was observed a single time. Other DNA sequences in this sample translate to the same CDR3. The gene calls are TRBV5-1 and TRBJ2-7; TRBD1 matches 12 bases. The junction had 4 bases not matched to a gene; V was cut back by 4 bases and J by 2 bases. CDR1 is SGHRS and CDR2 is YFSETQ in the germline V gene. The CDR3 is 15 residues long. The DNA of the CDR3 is TGCGCCAGCAGCCTGGGACAGGGGGCCCCCTACGAGCAGTACTTC. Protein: CASSLGQGAPYEQYF.

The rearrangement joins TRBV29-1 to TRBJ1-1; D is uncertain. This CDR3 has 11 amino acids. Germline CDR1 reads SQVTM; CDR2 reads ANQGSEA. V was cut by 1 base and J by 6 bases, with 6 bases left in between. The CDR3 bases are TGCAGCGTTGAAGCAGGCCCTGAAGCTTTCTTT. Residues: CSVEAGPEAFF.

CDR3: CASSQAPARATSSRDEQYF. The DNA of the CDR3 is TGCGCCAGCAGCCAAGCCCCGGCGAGGGCCACCAGTTCACGGGACGAGCAGTACTTC. The chain couples TRBV4-3 to TRBJ2-7; D perhaps matches TRBD2 (5 bases). The CDR3 extends over 19 amino acids. CDR1 and CDR2 from the germline V gene are LGHNA and YSLEER. The ends were cut back, 1 base at V and 5 bases at J, with 27 bases in the middle.

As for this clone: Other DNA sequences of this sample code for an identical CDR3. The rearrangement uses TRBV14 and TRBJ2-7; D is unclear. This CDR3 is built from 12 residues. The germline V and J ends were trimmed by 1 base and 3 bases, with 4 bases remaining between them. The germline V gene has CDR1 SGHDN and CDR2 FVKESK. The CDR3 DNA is TGTGCCAGCAGCCAAGTTTTCTACGAGCAGTACTTC. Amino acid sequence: CASSQVFYEQYF. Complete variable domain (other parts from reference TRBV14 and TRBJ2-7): EAGVTQFPSHSVIEKGQTVTLRCDPISGHDNLYWYRRVMGKEIKFLLHFVKESKQDESGMPNNRFLAERTGGTYSTLKVQPAELEDSGVYFCASSQVFYEQYFGPGTRLTVT.

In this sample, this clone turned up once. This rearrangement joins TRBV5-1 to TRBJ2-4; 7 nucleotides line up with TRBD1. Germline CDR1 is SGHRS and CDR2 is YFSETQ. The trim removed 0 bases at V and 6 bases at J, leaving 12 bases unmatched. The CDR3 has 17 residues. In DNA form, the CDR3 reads TGCGCCAGCAGCTTGGACGCAACAACAGGGGCTAGAAACATTCAGTACTTC. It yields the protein CASSLDATTGARNIQYF. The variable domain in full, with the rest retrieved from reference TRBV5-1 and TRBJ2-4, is KAGVTQTPRYLIKTRGQQVTLSCSPISGHRSVSWYQQTPGQGLQFLFEYFSETQRNKGNFPGRFSGRQFSNSRSEMNVSTLELGDSALYLCASSLDATTGARNIQYFGAGTRLSVL.

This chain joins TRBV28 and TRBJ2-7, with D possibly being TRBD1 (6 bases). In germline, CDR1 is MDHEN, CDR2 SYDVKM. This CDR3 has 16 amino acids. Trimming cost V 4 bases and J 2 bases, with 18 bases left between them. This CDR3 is CASSSVGTNNPYEQYF. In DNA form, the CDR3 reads TGTGCCAGCAGTTCAGTCGGGACAAATAACCCCTACGAGCAGTACTTC.

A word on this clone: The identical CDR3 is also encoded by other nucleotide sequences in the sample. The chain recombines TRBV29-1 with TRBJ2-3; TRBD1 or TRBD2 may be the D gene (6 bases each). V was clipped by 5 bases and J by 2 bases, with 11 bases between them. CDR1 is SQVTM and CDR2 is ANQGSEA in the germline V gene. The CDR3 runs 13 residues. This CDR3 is CSVRGVYTDTQYF. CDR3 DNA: TGCAGCGTTAGGGGGGTTTACACAGATACGCAGTATTTT.

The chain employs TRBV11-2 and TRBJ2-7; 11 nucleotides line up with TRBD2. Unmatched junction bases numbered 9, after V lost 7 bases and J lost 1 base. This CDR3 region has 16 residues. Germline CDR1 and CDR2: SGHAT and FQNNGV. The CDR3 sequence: CASTGLAGGQSYEQYF. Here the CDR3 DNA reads TGTGCCAGCACCGGGCTAGCGGGAGGACAATCCTACGAGCAGTACTTC.

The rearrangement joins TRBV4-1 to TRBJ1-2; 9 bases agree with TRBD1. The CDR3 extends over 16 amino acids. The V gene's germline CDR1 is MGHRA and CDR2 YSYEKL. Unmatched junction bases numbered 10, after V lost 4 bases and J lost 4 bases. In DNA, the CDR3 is TGCGCCAGCAGCCCATTATCTACAGGGGGCAGCTATGGCTACACCTTC. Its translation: CASSPLSTGGSYGYTF.

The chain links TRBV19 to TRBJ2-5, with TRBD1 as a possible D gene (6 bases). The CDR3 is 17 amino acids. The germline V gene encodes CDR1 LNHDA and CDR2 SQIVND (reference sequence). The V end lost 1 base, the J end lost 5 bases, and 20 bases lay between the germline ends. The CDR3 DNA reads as TGTGCCAGTAGTATAGGGGGGACACCAAAAGTAATTGAGACCCAGTACTTC. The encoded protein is CASSIGGTPKVIETQYF. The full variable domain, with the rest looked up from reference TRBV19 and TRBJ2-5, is DGGITQSPKYLFRKEGQNVTLSCEQNLNHDAMYWYRQDPGQGLRLIYYSQIVNDFQKGDIAEGYSVSREKKESFPLTVTSAQKNPTAFYLCASSIGGTPKVIETQYFGPGTRLLVL.

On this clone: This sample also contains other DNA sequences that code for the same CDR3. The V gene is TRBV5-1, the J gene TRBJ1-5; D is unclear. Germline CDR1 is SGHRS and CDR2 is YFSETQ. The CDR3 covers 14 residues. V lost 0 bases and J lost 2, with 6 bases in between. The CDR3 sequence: CASSLEAGNQPQHF. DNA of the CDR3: TGCGCCAGCAGCTTGGAGGCAGGCAATCAGCCCCAGCATTTT.

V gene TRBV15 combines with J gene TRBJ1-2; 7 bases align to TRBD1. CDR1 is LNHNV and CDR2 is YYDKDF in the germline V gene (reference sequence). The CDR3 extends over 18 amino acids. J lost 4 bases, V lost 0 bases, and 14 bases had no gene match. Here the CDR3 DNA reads TGTGCCACCAGCAGAGATGTGGGAGCAGGGCAGGGGGGCTATGGCTACACCTTC. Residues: CATSRDVGAGQGGYGYTF.

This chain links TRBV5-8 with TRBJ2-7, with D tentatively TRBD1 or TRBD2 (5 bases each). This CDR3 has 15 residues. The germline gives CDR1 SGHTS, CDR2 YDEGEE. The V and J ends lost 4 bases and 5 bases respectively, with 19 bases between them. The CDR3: CASSHNGANPHEQYF. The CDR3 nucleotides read TGTGCCAGCAGCCACAACGGGGCCAACCCGCACGAGCAGTACTTC.

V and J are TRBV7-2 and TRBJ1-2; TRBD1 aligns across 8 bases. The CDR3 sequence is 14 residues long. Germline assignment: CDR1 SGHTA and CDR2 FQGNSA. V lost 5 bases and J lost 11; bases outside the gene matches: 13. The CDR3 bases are TGTGCCAGCAGCCCGACCCAGGGGGCCTTTAGTTACACCTTC. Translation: CASSPTQGAFSYTF.

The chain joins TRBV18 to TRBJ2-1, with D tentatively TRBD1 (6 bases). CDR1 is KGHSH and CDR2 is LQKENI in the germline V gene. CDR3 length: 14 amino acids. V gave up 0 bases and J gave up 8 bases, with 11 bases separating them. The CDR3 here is CASSPPQGWYEQFF. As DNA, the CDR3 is TGTGCCAGCTCACCACCTCAGGGGTGGTATGAGCAGTTCTTC.

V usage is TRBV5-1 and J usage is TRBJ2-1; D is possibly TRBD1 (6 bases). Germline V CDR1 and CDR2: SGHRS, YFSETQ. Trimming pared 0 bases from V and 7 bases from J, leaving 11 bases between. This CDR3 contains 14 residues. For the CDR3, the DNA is TGCGCCAGCAGCTTGGTGGGGGCCTTGAATGAGCAGTTCTTC. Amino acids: CASSLVGALNEQFF.

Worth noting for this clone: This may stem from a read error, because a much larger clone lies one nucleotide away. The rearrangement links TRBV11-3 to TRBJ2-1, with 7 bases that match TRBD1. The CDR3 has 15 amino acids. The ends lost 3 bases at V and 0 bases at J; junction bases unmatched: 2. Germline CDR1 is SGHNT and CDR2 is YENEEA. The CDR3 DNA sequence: TGTGCCAGCAGCTTGAACAGGGGCTCCTACAATGAGCAGTTCTTC. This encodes CASSLNRGSYNEQFF.

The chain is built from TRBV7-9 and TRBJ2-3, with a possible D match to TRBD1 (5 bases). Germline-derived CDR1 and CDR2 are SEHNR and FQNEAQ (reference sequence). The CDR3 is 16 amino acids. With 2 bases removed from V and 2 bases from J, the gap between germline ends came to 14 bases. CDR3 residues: CASSLITLRVTDTQYF. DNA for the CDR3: TGTGCCAGCAGCTTAATTACTCTCAGGGTCACAGATACGCAGTATTTT.

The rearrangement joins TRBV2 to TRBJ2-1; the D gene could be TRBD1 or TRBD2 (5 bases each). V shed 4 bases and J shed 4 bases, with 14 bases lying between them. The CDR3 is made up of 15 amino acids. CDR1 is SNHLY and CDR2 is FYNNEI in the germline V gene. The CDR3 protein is CASSVGAAGYNEQFF. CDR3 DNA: TGTGCCAGCAGTGTCGGGGCTGCGGGTTACAATGAGCAGTTCTTC.

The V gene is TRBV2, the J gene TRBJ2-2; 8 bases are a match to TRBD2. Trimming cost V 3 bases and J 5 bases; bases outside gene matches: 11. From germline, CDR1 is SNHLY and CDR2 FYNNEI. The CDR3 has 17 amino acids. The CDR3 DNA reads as TGTGCCAGCAGTGAGGGTTGGATAAGCGGGAGTACCGGGGAGCTGTTTTTT. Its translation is CASSEGWISGSTGELFF.

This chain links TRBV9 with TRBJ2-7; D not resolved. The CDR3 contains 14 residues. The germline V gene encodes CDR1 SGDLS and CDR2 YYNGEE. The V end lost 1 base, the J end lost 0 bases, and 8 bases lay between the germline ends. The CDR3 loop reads CASSVMASSYEQYF. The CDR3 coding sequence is TGTGCCAGCAGCGTAATGGCTAGCTCCTACGAGCAGTACTTC.

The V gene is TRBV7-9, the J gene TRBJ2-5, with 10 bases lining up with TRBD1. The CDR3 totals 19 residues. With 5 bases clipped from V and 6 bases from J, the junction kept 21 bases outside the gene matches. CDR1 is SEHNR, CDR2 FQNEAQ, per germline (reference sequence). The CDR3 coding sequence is TGTGCCAGCAGCCCCCACGGGCCGTCCGGACAGGGGGTTTTTCAGACCCAGTACTTC. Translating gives CASSPHGPSGQGVFQTQYF.

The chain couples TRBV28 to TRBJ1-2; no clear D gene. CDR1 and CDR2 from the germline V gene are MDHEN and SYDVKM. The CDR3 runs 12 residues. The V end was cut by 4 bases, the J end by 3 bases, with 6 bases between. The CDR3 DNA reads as TGTGCCAGCAGTTACCAGGACTATGGCTACACCTTC. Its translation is CASSYQDYGYTF.

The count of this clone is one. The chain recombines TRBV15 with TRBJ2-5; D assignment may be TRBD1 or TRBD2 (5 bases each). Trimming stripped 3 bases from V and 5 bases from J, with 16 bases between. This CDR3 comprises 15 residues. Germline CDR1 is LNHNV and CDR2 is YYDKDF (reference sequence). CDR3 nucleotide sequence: TGTGCCACCAGCAGGACGACAGCGAGAGGGGAGACCCAGTACTTC. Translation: CATSRTTARGETQYF.

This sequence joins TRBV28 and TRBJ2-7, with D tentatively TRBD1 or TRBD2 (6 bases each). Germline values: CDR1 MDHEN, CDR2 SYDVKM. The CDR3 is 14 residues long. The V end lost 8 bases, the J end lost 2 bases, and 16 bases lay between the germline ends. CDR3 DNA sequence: TGTGCCAGCGAGGACCCGGGGGCAACCTACGAGCAGTACTTC. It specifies CASEDPGATYEQYF.

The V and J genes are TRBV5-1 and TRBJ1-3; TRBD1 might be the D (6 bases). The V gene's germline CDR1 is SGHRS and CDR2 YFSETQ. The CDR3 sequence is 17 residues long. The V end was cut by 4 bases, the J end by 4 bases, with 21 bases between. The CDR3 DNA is TGCGCCAGCAGCGCCGACAGGCGCGGAGTGGGCGGAAACACCATATATTTT. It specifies CASSADRRGVGGNTIYF. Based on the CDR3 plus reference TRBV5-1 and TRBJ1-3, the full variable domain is KAGVTQTPRYLIKTRGQQVTLSCSPISGHRSVSWYQQTPGQGLQFLFEYFSETQRNKGNFPGRFSGRQFSNSRSEMNVSTLELGDSALYLCASSADRRGVGGNTIYFGEGSWLTVV.

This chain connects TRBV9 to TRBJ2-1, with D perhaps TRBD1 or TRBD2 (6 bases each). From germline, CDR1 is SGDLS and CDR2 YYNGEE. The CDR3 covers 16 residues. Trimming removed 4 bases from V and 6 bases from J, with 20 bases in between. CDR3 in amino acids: CASSPTGAGGRNEQFF. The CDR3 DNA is TGTGCCAGCAGCCCGACCGGGGCCGGGGGCCGCAATGAGCAGTTCTTC.

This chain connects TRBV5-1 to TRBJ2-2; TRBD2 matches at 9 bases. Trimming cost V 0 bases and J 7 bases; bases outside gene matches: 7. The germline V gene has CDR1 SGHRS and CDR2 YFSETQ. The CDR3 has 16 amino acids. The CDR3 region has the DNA TGCGCCAGCAGCTTGGCCGGCGGGAGGGCCGGCGGGGAGCTGTTTTTT. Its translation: CASSLAGGRAGGELFF.

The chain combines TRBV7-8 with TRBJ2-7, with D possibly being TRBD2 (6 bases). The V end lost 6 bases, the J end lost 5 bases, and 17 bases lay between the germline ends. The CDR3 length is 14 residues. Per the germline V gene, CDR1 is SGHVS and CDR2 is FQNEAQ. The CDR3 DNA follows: TGTGCCAGCAGAGCCCGGGGGTCGCGGAACGAGCAGTACTTC. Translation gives CASRARGSRNEQYF.

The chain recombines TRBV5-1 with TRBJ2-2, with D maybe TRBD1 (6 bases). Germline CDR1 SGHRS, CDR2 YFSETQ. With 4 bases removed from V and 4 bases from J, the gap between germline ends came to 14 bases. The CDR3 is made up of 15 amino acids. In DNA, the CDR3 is TGCGCCAGCAGCCCCGGGACACCGGGCACCGGGGAGCTGTTTTTT. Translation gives CASSPGTPGTGELFF. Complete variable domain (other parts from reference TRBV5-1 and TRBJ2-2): KAGVTQTPRYLIKTRGQQVTLSCSPISGHRSVSWYQQTPGQGLQFLFEYFSETQRNKGNFPGRFSGRQFSNSRSEMNVSTLELGDSALYLCASSPGTPGTGELFFGEGSRLTVL.